The next 13 T cell receptor beta chains were all read from a single sample in a study of cytomegalovirus exposure and HLA in healthy donors. PCR employed 60 Vbeta and 13 Jbeta primers. TCRdb's table, derived via immunoSEQ multiplex PCR, lists solely in-frame clones and lacks some. The table shows over 200,000 clones, with around 73% occurring only once. Sequencing used PBMCs. Receptors were obtained from a male donor in good health and CMV-seronegative.

The rearrangement joins TRBV29-1 to TRBJ1-1, with D perhaps matching TRBD1 (5 bases). CDR1 is SQVTM, CDR2 ANQGSEA, per germline. The CDR3 runs to 13 residues. V lost 0 bases and J 3 bases, leaving 8 bases between the germline ends. In DNA, the CDR3 is TGCAGCGTTGAAGAGGTAGGGGACACTGAAGCTTTCTTT. It yields the protein CSVEEVGDTEAFF.

The chain uses TRBV6-6 and TRBJ2-7; 9 nucleotides match TRBD2. Germline V CDR1 and CDR2: MNHNY, SVGAGI (reference sequence). V lost 5 bases, J lost 6 bases, and 8 bases stayed unmatched. The CDR3 totals 14 residues. CDR3 residues: CASSPRLAGSEQYF. The CDR3 DNA reads TGTGCCAGCAGTCCCCGGCTAGCGGGAAGCGAGCAGTACTTC.

In nucleotides, the CDR3 is TGTGCCAGCAGCTTAATTCGCAATGAGCAGTTCTTC. As protein: CASSLIRNEQFF. The chain recombines TRBV7-8 with TRBJ2-1; no firm D call. The CDR3 is made up of 12 amino acids. Germline assignment: CDR1 SGHVS and CDR2 FQNEAQ. Trimming left V 2 bases short and J 6 bases short, with 5 bases between.

This chain joins TRBV4-1 and TRBJ2-2; 9 bases line up with TRBD2. Germline values: CDR1 MGHRA, CDR2 YSYEKL. The CDR3 totals 16 residues. V lost 4 bases, J lost 0 bases, and 3 bases stayed unmatched. This CDR3 is CASSPGLAANTGELFF. CDR3 nucleotide sequence: TGCGCCAGCAGCCCGGGACTAGCCGCGAACACCGGGGAGCTGTTTTTT.

The V gene is TRBV5-1, the J gene TRBJ2-7; 13 nucleotides line up with TRBD2. Germline CDR1 is SGHRS and CDR2 is YFSETQ. This CDR3 has 18 residues. The J segment lost 4 bases and the V segment lost 4 bases, leaving 14 bases of the junction unmatched. CDR3 loop: CASSEGLAGRTLPYEQYF. For the CDR3, the DNA is TGCGCCAGCAGCGAGGGACTAGCGGGGAGAACCTTGCCTTACGAGCAGTACTTC.

The chain recombines TRBV27 with TRBJ2-7; D might be TRBD2 (6 bases). The CDR3 has 15 amino acids. V lost 5 bases and J 2 bases, leaving 16 bases between the germline ends. Germline CDR1 MNHEY, CDR2 SMNVEV (reference sequence). The CDR3 DNA reads as TGTGCCAGCAGTAAGCCGGAGGGCCGCGCCTACGAGCAGTACTTC. Its protein product is CASSKPEGRAYEQYF.

The J gene is TRBJ1-2, the V gene TRBV27, with D hard to call. This CDR3 is 14 amino acids long. Germline V lookup: CDR1 MNHEY, CDR2 SMNVEV (reference sequence). V was cut by 8 bases and J by 1 base, with 14 bases left in between. CDR3 in DNA: TGTGCCAGCCGCAACGGGGTTAATAACTATGGCTACACCTTC. Its translation: CASRNGVNNYGYTF.

The chain uses TRBV12-1 and TRBJ1-2; TRBD1 is the table's D call, not checked against the DNA. TRBV12-1 is given as a pseudogene. This CDR3 has 14 residues. The CDR3 DNA reads as TGTGCCAGCAGCACTTGGGACAGGGACTATGGCTACACCTTC. This gives the protein CASSTWDRDYGYTF.

A word on this clone: One end of the junction fails to match germline, which may point to a read error. The V and J genes are TRBV5-4 and TRBJ2-7; a weak D match, TRBD1 (6 bases). This CDR3 is built from 13 residues. Germline CDR1 is SGHNT and CDR2 is YYREEE (reference sequence). The CDR3 DNA follows: TGTGCCAGCAGCTCGGACAGCTCCTACGGGCAGTACTTC. The encoded protein is CASSSDSSYGQYF.

The chain employs TRBV10-2 and TRBJ1-1; 11 bases align to TRBD1. Losses at the gene ends were 6 bases for V and 7 bases for J; bases not matched to a gene: 7. Germline assignment: CDR1 WSHSY and CDR2 SAAADI. The CDR3 is 14 amino acids. CDR3 protein: CASSGQGAGGEAFF. In DNA form, the CDR3 reads TGCGCCAGCAGCGGACAGGGGGCTGGTGGTGAAGCTTTCTTT.

This clone showed up just once. This chain uses TRBV5-8 with TRBJ1-6, with 9 bases that match TRBD1. V shed 4 bases and J 9 bases; nucleotides not matched to a gene: 11. Germline-derived CDR1 and CDR2 are SGHTS and YDEGEE. This CDR3 comprises 16 residues. CDR3 sequence (DNA): TGTGCCAGCAGCCGACCGGACAGGGGAATTGGTTCACCCCTCCACTTT. Protein: CASSRPDRGIGSPLHF.

The chain joins TRBV5-4 to TRBJ1-2, with D tentatively TRBD1 (6 bases). CDR3 length: 15 amino acids. Trimming shortened V by 2 bases and J by 4 bases, and 15 bases separated the two germline ends. In germline, CDR1 is SGHNT, CDR2 YYREEE (reference sequence). CDR3 sequence (DNA): TGTGCCAGCAGCTTAACGGGGGGCGGAATCTATGGCTACACCTTC. Encoded protein: CASSLTGGGIYGYTF. The full variable domain, with the rest looked up from reference TRBV5-4 and TRBJ1-2, is ETGVTQSPTHLIKTRGQQVTLRCSSQSGHNTVSWYQQALGQGPQFIFQYYREEENGRGNFPPRFSGLQFPNYSSELNVNALELDDSALYLCASSLTGGGIYGYTFGSGTRLTVV.

There are a few counts of this clone. The rearrangement joins TRBV29-1 to TRBJ1-2, with D possibly matching TRBD1 (5 bases). V gave up 3 bases and J gave up 4 bases, with 12 bases separating them. The CDR3 consists of 13 residues. Germline CDR1 SQVTM, CDR2 ANQGSEA. For the CDR3, the DNA is TGCAGCGTTGATTCGGGGGTCAGCTATGGCTACACCTTC. Residues: CSVDSGVSYGYTF.